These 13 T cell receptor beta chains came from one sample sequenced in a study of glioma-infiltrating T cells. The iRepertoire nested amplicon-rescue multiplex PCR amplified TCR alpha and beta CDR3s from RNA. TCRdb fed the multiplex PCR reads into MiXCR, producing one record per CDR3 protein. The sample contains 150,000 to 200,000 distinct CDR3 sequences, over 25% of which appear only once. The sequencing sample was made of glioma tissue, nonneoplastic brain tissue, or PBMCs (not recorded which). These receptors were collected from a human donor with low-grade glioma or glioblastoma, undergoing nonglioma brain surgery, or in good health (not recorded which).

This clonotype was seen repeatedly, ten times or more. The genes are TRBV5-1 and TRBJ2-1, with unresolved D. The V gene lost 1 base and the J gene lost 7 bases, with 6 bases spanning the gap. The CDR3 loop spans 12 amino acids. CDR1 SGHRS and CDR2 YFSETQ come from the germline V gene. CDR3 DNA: TGCGCCAGCAGCTTGAAGCCGAATGAGCAGTTCTTC. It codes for CASSLKPNEQFF.

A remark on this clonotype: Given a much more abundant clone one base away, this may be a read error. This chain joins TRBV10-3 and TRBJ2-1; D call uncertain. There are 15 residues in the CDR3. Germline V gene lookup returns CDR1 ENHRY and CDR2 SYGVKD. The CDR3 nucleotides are TGTGCCATCAGTGAGTCGGCGCAAGAGCTCAATGAGAAGTTCTTC. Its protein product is CAISESAQELNEKFF.

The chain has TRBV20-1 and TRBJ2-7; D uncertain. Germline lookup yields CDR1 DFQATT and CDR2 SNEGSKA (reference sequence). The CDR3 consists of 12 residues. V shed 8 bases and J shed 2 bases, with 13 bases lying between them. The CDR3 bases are TGCAGTACGGGTGAGGTTCCCTACGAGCAGTACTTC. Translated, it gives CSTGEVPYEQYF.

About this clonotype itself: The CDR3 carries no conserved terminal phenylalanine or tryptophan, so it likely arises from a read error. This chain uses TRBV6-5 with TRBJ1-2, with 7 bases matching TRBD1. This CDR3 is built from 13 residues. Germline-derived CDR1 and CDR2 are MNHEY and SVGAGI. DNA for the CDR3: TGTTCCAGCAGGGGGGGACAGCGCTATGGCTACACCCTC. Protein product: CSSRGGQRYGYTL.

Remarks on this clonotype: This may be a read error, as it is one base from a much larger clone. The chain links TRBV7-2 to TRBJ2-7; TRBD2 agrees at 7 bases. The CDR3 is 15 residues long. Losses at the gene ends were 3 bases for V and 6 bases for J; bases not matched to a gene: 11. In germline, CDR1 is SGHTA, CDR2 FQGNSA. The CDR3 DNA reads TGTGCCAGCAGCTTGATAGGCGGGAGTTCTTCCGAGCAGTACTTC. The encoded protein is CASSLIGGSSSEQYF.

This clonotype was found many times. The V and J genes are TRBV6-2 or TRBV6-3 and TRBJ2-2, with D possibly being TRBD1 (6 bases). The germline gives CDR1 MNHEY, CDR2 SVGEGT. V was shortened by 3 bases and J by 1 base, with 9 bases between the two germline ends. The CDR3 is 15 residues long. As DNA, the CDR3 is TGTGCCAGCAGTTATAGACAGGTGAACACCGGGGAGCTGTTTTTT. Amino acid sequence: CASSYRQVNTGELFF.

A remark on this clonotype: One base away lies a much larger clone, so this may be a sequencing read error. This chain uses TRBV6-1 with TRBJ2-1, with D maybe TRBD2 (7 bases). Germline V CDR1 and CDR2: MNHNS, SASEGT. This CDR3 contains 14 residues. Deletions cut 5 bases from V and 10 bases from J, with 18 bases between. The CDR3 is CASSPEGGTGEQFF. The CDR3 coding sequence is TGTGCCAGCAGTCCCGAGGGGGGGACGGGCGAGCAGTTCTTC.

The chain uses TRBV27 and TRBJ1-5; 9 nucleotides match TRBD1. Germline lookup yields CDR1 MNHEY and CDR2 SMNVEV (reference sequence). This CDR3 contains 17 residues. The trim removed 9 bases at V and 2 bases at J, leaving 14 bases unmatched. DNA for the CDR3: TGTGCCAGAACCACTCCGAGGGACAGGGCTGGCAATCAGCCCCAGCATTTT. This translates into CARTTPRDRAGNQPQHF.

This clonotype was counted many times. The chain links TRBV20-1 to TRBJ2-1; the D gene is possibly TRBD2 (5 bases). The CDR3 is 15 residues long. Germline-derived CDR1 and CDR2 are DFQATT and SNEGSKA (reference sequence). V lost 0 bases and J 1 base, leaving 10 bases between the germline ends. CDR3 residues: CSARDRRGSYNEQFF. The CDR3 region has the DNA TGCAGTGCTAGAGATAGGAGAGGGTCCTACAATGAGCAGTTCTTC.

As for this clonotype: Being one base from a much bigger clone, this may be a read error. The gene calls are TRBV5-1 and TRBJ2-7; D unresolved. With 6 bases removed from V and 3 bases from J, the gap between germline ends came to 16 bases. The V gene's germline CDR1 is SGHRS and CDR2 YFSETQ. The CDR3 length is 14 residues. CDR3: CASTLSPSIYEQYF. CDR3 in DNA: TGCGCCAGCACCCTTTCACCTTCAATCTACGAGCAGTACTTC.

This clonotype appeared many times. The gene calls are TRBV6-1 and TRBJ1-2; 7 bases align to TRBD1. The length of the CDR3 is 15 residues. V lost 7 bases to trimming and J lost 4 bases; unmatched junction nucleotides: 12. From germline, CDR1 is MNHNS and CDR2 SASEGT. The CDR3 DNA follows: TGTGCCAGCATACGCGACAGGGCGTTCGCCTATGGCTACACCTTC. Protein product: CASIRDRAFAYGYTF.

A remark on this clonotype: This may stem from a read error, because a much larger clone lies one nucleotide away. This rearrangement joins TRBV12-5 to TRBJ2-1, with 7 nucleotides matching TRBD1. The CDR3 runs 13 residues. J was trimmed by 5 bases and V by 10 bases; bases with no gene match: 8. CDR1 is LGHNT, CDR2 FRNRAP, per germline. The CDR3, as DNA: TGTGCTACAAACGGGACAGTCGACAATGAGCAGTTCTTC. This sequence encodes CATNGTVDNEQFF.

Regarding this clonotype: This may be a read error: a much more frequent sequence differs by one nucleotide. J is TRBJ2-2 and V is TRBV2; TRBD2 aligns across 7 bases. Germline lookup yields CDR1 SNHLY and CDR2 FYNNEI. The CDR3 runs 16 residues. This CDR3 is CDSSPMGTTNTGELFF. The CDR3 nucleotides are TGTGACAGCAGTCCCATGGGGACTACGAACACCGGGGAGCTGTTTTTT.